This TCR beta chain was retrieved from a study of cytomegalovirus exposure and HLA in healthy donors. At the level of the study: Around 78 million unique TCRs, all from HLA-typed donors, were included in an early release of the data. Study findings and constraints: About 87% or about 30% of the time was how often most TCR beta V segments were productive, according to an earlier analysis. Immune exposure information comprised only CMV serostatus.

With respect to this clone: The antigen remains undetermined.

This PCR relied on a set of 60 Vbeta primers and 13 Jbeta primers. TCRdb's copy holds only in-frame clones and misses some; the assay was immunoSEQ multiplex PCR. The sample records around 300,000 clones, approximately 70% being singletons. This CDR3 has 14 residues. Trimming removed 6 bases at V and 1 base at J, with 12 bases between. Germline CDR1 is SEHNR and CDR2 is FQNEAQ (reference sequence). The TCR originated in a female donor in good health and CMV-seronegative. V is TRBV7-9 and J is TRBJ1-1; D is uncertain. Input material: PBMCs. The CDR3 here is CASSGLVWNTEAFF. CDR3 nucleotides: TGTGCCAGCAGTGGGCTGGTTTGGAACACTGAAGCTTTCTTT.